Sequencing of this T cell receptor beta chain was carried out in a study of blood T cell repertoires in COVID-19. Looking at the study overall: PBMCs, B-cell-depleted T cells, or T cells provided the cDNA or gDNA that made up the material.

Trimming removed 3 bases from V and 0 bases from J; junction bases left unmatched: 6. Per the germline V gene, CDR1 is KGHDR and CDR2 is SFDVKD. CDR3 length: 16 residues. TCRdb keeps only in-frame clones here, not all; method: immunoSEQ multiplex PCR. The sample carries tens of thousands of clones, roughly 90% recorded once. This rearrangement joins TRBV24-1 to TRBJ1-2; TRBD1 matches at 7 bases. This sequence was found in an elderly woman with acute or convalescent COVID-19. The specimen was peripheral blood. In nucleotides, the CDR3 is TGTGCCACCAGTGATACTGACAGGGCAGCTAACTATGGCTACACCTTC. Its protein product is CATSDTDRAANYGYTF.